Sequencing of this T cell receptor (beta chain) was carried out in a study of CD4+ T cells in melanoma. The germline gives CDR1 LNHDA, CDR2 SQIVND (reference sequence). This CDR3 has 16 amino acids. V lost 5 bases and J lost 2; bases outside the gene matches: 9. Method: immunoSEQ multiplex PCR; TCRdb's copy keeps in-frame clones and lacks some. Of over 100,000 clones listed, around 92% are singletons. The clonotype originates from a human donor with melanoma. Sequencing was performed on peripheral blood. This chain links TRBV19 with TRBJ2-5; 9 nucleotides agree with TRBD1. CDR3 residues: CASSPLQGAGQETQYF. CDR3 sequence (DNA): TGTGCCAGTAGTCCGTTACAGGGGGCTGGGCAAGAGACCCAGTACTTC.